This T cell receptor (beta chain) originates from a study of kidney transplant recipient with SARS-CoV-2 infection. CDR3 length: 15 residues. TCRdb redid the calling of the reads with MiXCR, one entry per CDR3 protein. The sample yields approximately 240,000 distinct CDR3 sequences, 25% to 35% seen once. This clonotype was sampled from a male patient aged 30 to 40 who had COVID-19 and was a kidney transplant recipient. A share of the T cells may be of graft donor origin. The sequenced sample was a blood sample, obtained at baseline and on day 111 from a kidney transplant recipient. V gene TRBV21-1 combines with J gene TRBJ2-3; TRBD2, the table's D call, was not compared with the DNA. TRBV21-1 corresponds to a pseudogene. In nucleotides, the CDR3 is TGTGCCAGCAGCACGCAGCGGGGTAGCACAGATACGCAGTATTTT. This translates into CASSTQRGSTDTQYF.